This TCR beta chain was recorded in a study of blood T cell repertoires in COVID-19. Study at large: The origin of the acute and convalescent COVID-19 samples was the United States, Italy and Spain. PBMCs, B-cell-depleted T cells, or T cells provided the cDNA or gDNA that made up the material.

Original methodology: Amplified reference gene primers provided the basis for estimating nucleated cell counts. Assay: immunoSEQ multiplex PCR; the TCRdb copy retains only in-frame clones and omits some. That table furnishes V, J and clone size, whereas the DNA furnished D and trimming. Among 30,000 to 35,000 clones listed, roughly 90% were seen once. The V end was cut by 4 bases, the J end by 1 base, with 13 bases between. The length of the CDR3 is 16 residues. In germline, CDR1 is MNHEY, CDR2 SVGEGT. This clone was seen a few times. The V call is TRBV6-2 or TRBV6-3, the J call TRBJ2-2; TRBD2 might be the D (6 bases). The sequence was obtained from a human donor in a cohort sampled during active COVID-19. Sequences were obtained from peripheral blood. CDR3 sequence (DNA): TGTGCCAGCAGTTCCACGGACTATCTGAACACCGGGGAGCTGTTTTTT. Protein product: CASSSTDYLNTGELFF.